These 5 T cell receptor beta chains came from one sample sequenced in a study of control samples from healthy donors and cancer patients (dated by TCRdb to about 2020). The library was obtained by the immunoSEQ multiplex PCR assay. TCRdb re-hosts the immuneACCESS table, in-frame sequences only. Its copies lack some clones; in the studies checked, an unresolved V gene accounts for under half of them, and the cause for the rest is not known. For this sample there are 260,000 or so clones; 82% appear just once. Jointly, the top ten make up about an eighth of the sample. Sequencing was performed on PBMCs. These receptors were obtained from a woman aged 55-70 years with lung cancer.

The V call is TRBV19, the J call TRBJ2-5; D possibly uses TRBD1 or TRBD2 (7 bases each). This CDR3 is 11 amino acids long. Per germline, CDR1 LNHDA and CDR2 SQIVND (reference sequence). Trimming left V 9 bases short and J 5 bases short, with 10 bases between. The DNA of the CDR3 is TGTGCCAGCAGGGGGGGGGAGACCCAGTACTTC. The encoded protein is CASRGGETQYF. The whole variable domain, remainder taken from reference TRBV19 and TRBJ2-5, is DGGITQSPKYLFRKEGQNVTLSCEQNLNHDAMYWYRQDPGQGLRLIYYSQIVNDFQKGDIAEGYSVSREKKESFPLTVTSAQKNPTAFYLCASRGGETQYFGPGTRLLVL.

This clone came up a few times. The V and J genes are TRBV3-1 (or the pseudogene TRBV3-2) and TRBJ1-1; a possible D gene is TRBD1 (6 bases). CDR3 length: 14 residues. V gave up 4 bases and J gave up 5 bases, with 14 bases separating them. Germline CDR1 LGHDT, CDR2 YNNKEL (reference sequence). CDR3 nucleotide sequence: TGTGCCAGCAGCCCTACAGGGTTAGGAACTGAAGCTTTCTTT. It is translated as CASSPTGLGTEAFF.

This clone has a handful of counts. This chain joins TRBV5-4 and TRBJ1-3; D unresolved. The germline gives CDR1 SGHNT, CDR2 YYREEE (reference sequence). This CDR3 contains 14 residues. V was cut by 1 base and J by 0 bases, with 5 bases left in between. CDR3 nucleotide sequence: TGTGCCAGCAGCTTGCTCAGCTCTGGAAACACCATATATTTT. It translates to CASSLLSSGNTIYF.

This clone appeared once. The V call is TRBV10-3, the J call TRBJ2-6; 9 positions match TRBD1. Looked up from germline, CDR1 is ENHRY and CDR2 is SYGVKD. This CDR3 spans 17 amino acids. Unmatched junction bases numbered 9, after V lost 6 bases and J lost 3 bases. CDR3 protein: CAIRPDRGSHGANVLTF. CDR3 DNA: TGTGCCATCAGGCCGGACAGGGGTTCGCATGGGGCCAACGTCCTGACTTTC.

The chain links TRBV27 to TRBJ2-1, with D unresolved. The CDR3 contains 13 residues. Germline V gene sequence: CDR1 MNHEY, CDR2 SMNVEV (reference sequence). The V and J ends lost 3 bases and 8 bases respectively, with 11 bases between them. CDR3 in DNA: TGTGCCAGCAGTTTTTGGGGTCCCCATGAGCAGTTCTTC. Translating it yields CASSFWGPHEQFF.